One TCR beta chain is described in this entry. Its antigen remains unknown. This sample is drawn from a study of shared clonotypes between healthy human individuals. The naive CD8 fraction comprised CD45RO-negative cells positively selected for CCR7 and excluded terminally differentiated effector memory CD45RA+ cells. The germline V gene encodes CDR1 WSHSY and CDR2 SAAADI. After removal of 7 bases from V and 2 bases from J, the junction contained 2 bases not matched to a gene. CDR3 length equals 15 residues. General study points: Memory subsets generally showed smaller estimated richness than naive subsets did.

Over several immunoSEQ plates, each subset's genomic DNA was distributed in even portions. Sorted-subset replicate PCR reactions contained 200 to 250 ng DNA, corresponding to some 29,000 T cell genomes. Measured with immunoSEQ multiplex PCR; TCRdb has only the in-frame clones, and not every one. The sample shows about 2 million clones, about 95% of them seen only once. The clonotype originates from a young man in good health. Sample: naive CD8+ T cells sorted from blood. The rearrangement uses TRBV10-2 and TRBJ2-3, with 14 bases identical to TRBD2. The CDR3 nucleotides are TGCGCCAGCATGGGACTAGCGGGGGTCACAGATACGCAGTATTTT. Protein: CASMGLAGVTDTQYF.